The source of this T cell receptor beta chain is a study of blood T cell repertoires in COVID-19. The V gene's germline CDR1 is LGHDT and CDR2 YNNKEL (reference sequence). V gave up 4 bases and J gave up 3 bases, with 4 bases separating them. The CDR3 covers 11 residues. As handled by the study authors: Amplified reference gene primers provided the basis for estimating nucleated cell counts. Libraries were prepared by immunoSEQ multiplex PCR; TCRdb keeps only in-frame clonotypes and omits some of them. The V and J calls and clone size were taken over from that table, and D and trimming were inferred from the DNA. Seen here are under 150,000 clones, around three quarters observed once, and the top ten hold 10% to 11%.

The clonotype comes from a human donor in a cohort sampled during active COVID-19. Sample: peripheral blood. The V call is TRBV3-1 (or the pseudogene TRBV3-2), the J call TRBJ2-7, with D uncertain. CDR3 in amino acids: CASSPGYEQYF. The CDR3 bases are TGTGCCAGCAGCCCAGGCTACGAGCAGTACTTC.